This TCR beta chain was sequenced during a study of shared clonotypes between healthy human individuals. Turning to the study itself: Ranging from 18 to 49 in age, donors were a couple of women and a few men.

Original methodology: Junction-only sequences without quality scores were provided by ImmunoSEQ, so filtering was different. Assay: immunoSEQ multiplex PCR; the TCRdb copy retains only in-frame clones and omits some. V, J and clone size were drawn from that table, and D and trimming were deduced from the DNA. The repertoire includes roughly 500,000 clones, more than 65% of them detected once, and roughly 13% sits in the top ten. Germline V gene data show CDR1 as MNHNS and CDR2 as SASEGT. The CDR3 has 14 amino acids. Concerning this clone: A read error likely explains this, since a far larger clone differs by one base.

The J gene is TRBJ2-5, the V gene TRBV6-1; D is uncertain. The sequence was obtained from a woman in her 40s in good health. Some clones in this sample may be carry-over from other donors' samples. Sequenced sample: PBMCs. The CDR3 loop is CASSVKEEQDTQYF. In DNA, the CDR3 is TGTGCCAGCAGTGTAAAAGAAGAACAAGATACCCAGTACTTC.